What follows are 11 T cell receptor beta chains derived from one specimen sequenced in a study of blood T cell repertoires in COVID-19. The repertoire was sequenced with immunoSEQ multiplex PCR; TCRdb's copy has only in-frame clones and lacks some. Of roughly 60,000 clones listed, 65% to 85% were seen once; the top ten hold roughly 23%. The sample consisted of peripheral blood. Receptors were obtained from a human donor in a cohort sampled during active COVID-19.

The chain couples TRBV6-5 to TRBJ2-1; TRBD2 matches 11 bases. The CDR3 totals 15 residues. The germline CDR1 and CDR2 sequences are MNHEY and SVGAGI. J lost 6 bases, V lost 3 bases, and 4 bases had no gene match. The CDR3 here is CASSYSTSGVNEQFF. CDR3 sequence (DNA): TGTGCCAGCAGTTATTCGACTAGCGGGGTCAATGAGCAGTTCTTC.

V gene TRBV3-1 (or the pseudogene TRBV3-2) combines with J gene TRBJ2-5; a possible D gene is TRBD2 (6 bases). The ends were cut back, 4 bases at V and 5 bases at J, with 8 bases in the middle. CDR1 is LGHDT and CDR2 is YNNKEL in the germline V gene (reference sequence). The CDR3 runs to 12 residues. This CDR3 reads CASSRGEETQYF. CDR3 in DNA: TGTGCCAGCAGCCGGGGGGAGGAGACCCAGTACTTC.

This chain connects TRBV6-6 to TRBJ2-7, with D possibly TRBD2 on 6 matching bases. CDR3 length: 12 residues. The V gene lost 6 bases and the J gene lost 2 bases, with 8 bases spanning the gap. Germline V CDR1 and CDR2: MNHNY, SVGAGI (reference sequence). The CDR3 nucleotides are TGTGCCAGCAGAGGGAGGACCTACGAGCAGTACTTC. Amino acid sequence: CASRGRTYEQYF.

The V gene is TRBV18, the J gene TRBJ2-3, with D perhaps matching TRBD2 (5 bases). CDR1 is KGHSH and CDR2 is LQKENI in the germline V gene. The length of the CDR3 is 12 residues. Trimming cost V 3 bases and J 5 bases, with 6 bases left between them. CDR3 residues: CASSPGIDTQYF. The DNA for the CDR3 is TGTGCCAGCTCACCCGGGATAGATACGCAGTATTTT.

The V gene is TRBV7-2, the J gene TRBJ1-2; D is possibly TRBD1 (5 bases). Germline loops: CDR1 SGHTA, CDR2 FQGNSA. There are 17 residues in the CDR3. V was trimmed by 2 bases and J by 4 bases, leaving 20 bases between them. CDR3 in DNA: TGTGCCAGCAGCTTATTGCCACCCCGGTTCAGGGTCTATGGCTACACCTTC. It codes for CASSLLPPRFRVYGYTF.

This chain links TRBV5-4 with TRBJ1-3, with 8 bases aligning to TRBD1. There are 15 residues in the CDR3. The V and J ends lost 2 bases and 2 bases, in that order; junction bases with no gene match: 3. Germline lookup yields CDR1 SGHNT and CDR2 YYREEE (reference sequence). The DNA for the CDR3 is TGTGCCAGCAGCTTTCAGGGGGCGGCTGGAAACACCATATATTTT. The encoded protein is CASSFQGAAGNTIYF.

The rearrangement joins TRBV28 to TRBJ1-2, with TRBD1 identical over 11 bases. J gave up 4 bases and V 5 bases, and 3 bases lay outside the gene matches. The CDR3 is made up of 14 amino acids. The germline CDR1 and CDR2 sequences are MDHEN and SYDVKM. The CDR3 nucleotides read TGTGCCAGCAGTAGGACAGGGGGCCGCTATGGCTACACCTTC. Translation gives CASSRTGGRYGYTF.

CDR3 protein: CASRGTNGNQPQHF. DNA of the CDR3: TGTGCCAGCAGAGGGACAAACGGCAATCAGCCCCAGCATTTT. This chain uses TRBV2 with TRBJ1-5; maybe TRBD1 (6 bases). This CDR3 region has 14 residues. The V gene lost 6 bases and the J gene lost 2 bases, with 11 bases spanning the gap. Per the germline V gene, CDR1 is SNHLY and CDR2 is FYNNEI.

The rearrangement uses TRBV5-1 and TRBJ2-1; 8 bases line up with TRBD2. V lost 5 bases to trimming and J lost 1 base; unmatched junction nucleotides: 5. CDR1 is SGHRS, CDR2 YFSETQ, per germline. The CDR3 runs 15 residues. CDR3 bases: TGCGCCAGCAGTACGAGCGGGGGATCCTACAATGAGCAGTTCTTC. This encodes CASSTSGGSYNEQFF.

The chain joins TRBV5-1 to TRBJ1-6; D not resolved. V was pared by 4 bases and J by 7 bases, with 9 bases between. This CDR3 contains 13 residues. Germline values: CDR1 SGHRS, CDR2 YFSETQ. For the CDR3, the DNA is TGCGCCAGCAGCACAGATCCCAATTCACCCCTCCACTTT. Its translation is CASSTDPNSPLHF. The whole variable domain, filled in from reference TRBV5-1 and TRBJ1-6, reads KAGVTQTPRYLIKTRGQQVTLSCSPISGHRSVSWYQQTPGQGLQFLFEYFSETQRNKGNFPGRFSGRQFSNSRSEMNVSTLELGDSALYLCASSTDPNSPLHFGNGTRLTVT.

The genes are TRBV7-9 and TRBJ1-2, with unresolved D. V lost 1 base and J 8 bases, leaving 17 bases between the germline ends. The CDR3 totals 15 residues. The germline CDR1 and CDR2 sequences are SEHNR and FQNEAQ (reference sequence). DNA for the CDR3: TGTGCCAGCAGCTTAGAATTTTCGGGGAGTCACGGCTACACCTTC. Translated: CASSLEFSGSHGYTF. Drawing the rest from reference TRBV7-9 and TRBJ1-2, the complete variable domain is DTGVSQNPRHKITKRGQNVTFRCDPISEHNRLYWYRQTLGQGPEFLTYFQNEAQLEKSRLLSDRFSAERPKGSFSTLEIQRTEQGDSAMYLCASSLEFSGSHGYTFGSGTRLTVV.